Presented here are 17 T cell receptor beta chains from one specimen sequenced in a study of neurological immune-mediated disorders. TCRdb reanalysed the 5' RACE reads using MiXCR and keeps one entry per CDR3 protein. The sample lists about 79,000 distinct CDR3 sequences; roughly 13% were seen once. The sample taken for sequencing was PBMCs. The receptor set was obtained from a woman aged 50 to 65 in good health.

A word on this clonotype: A read error may produce the germline difference seen at one junction end. V is TRBV29-1 and J is TRBJ2-1; TRBD2 agrees at 8 bases. Germline loops: CDR1 SQVTM, CDR2 ANQGSEA. CDR3 length: 14 amino acids. The DNA of the CDR3 is TGCAGCGCCTCCGGGACTAGGGCCTACTATGAGCAGTTCTTC. As protein: CSASGTRAYYEQFF.

This clonotype was detected ten times or more. This chain joins TRBV12-3 or TRBV12-4 and TRBJ1-4, with D tentatively TRBD1 (5 bases). The CDR3 loop spans 14 amino acids. V lost 4 bases to trimming and J lost 2 bases, with 8 bases between them. CDR3 sequence reads: CASSSRVTNEKLFF. The CDR3 DNA follows: TGTGCCAGCAGTTCCAGGGTGACTAATGAAAAACTGTTTTTT.

This clonotype was observed many times. The rearrangement uses TRBV5-1 and TRBJ2-7; 10 positions agree with TRBD1. V gave up 5 bases and J gave up 0 bases; unmatched junction bases: 8. Germline assignment: CDR1 SGHRS and CDR2 YFSETQ. The CDR3 is 16 amino acids. The CDR3 sequence is CASRTGGDLGSYEQYF. For the CDR3, the DNA is TGCGCCAGCAGGACAGGGGGCGACTTAGGCTCCTACGAGCAGTACTTC.

This clonotype has a handful of counts. The CDR3, as DNA: TGCGCCAGCAGCTTGAACAGGGTTGGGAACTATGGCTACACCTTC. Encoded protein: CASSLNRVGNYGYTF. The chain carries TRBV5-1 and TRBJ1-2, with D maybe TRBD1 (6 bases). V dropped 1 base and J dropped 2 bases, with 12 bases sitting between them. Germline assignment: CDR1 SGHRS and CDR2 YFSETQ. There are 15 residues in the CDR3.

This clonotype was observed many times. The chain combines TRBV5-1 with TRBJ1-1, with a weak D call TRBD1 (5 bases). Germline CDR1 is SGHRS and CDR2 is YFSETQ. Trimming took off 0 bases at V and 0 bases at J, with 9 bases between the two ends. CDR3 size: 15 residues. CDR3 in amino acids: CASSLDPGMNTEAFF. The CDR3, as DNA: TGCGCCAGCAGCTTGGACCCAGGGATGAACACTGAAGCTTTCTTT.

Ten or more counts support this clonotype. V and J are TRBV5-1 and TRBJ2-2; D may be TRBD1 or TRBD2 (5 bases each). Trimming took 1 base from V and 6 from J, leaving 19 bases between them. Germline-derived CDR1 and CDR2 are SGHRS and YFSETQ. There are 17 residues in the CDR3. The CDR3 DNA is TGCGCCAGCAGCTTGAATCAGCGAGGGGCAGGTGCCGGGGAGCTGTTTTTT. As protein: CASSLNQRGAGAGELFF.

This clonotype was seen many times. The chain carries TRBV10-3 and TRBJ2-3; no clear D. This CDR3 region has 12 residues. From germline, CDR1 is ENHRY and CDR2 SYGVKD. V was cut by 3 bases and J by 2 bases, with 3 bases left in between. CDR3 in DNA: TGTGCCATCAGTGACTACACAGATACGCAGTATTTT. This gives the protein CAISDYTDTQYF.

The chain has TRBV12-3 or TRBV12-4 and TRBJ2-7; D tentatively fits TRBD1 or TRBD2 (5 bases each). Trimming cost V 6 bases and J 7 bases, with 16 bases left between them. CDR3 length: 13 amino acids. The CDR3: CASSPGLRVEQYF. The CDR3 coding sequence is TGTGCCAGCAGCCCGGGGCTCCGGGTGGAGCAGTACTTC.

This clonotype showed up many times. The chain couples TRBV20-1 to TRBJ2-3, with D possibly TRBD2 on 5 matching bases. The CDR3 is made up of 15 amino acids. Trimming removed 5 bases at V and 1 base at J, with 16 bases between. Germline lookup yields CDR1 DFQATT and CDR2 SNEGSKA (reference sequence). The CDR3 sequence: CSAPHFSGGTDTQYF. The CDR3 DNA follows: TGCAGTGCTCCCCATTTCAGCGGAGGCACAGATACGCAGTATTTT.

This clonotype was picked up many times. V and J are TRBV6-1 and TRBJ1-2; a weak D match, TRBD1 (5 bases). The CDR3 consists of 15 residues. Between the trimmed V and J ends, which lost 11 bases and 4 bases, there was a span of 23 bases. The germline gives CDR1 MNHNS, CDR2 SASEGT. The CDR3 is CAAAQGPGSIYGYTF. CDR3 DNA: TGTGCCGCAGCTCAGGGTCCAGGGTCGATCTATGGCTACACCTTC.

This clonotype was seen more than once but under ten times. This chain joins TRBV5-1 and TRBJ2-7; D is undetermined. The CDR3 is made up of 14 amino acids. Trimming removed 4 bases from V and 2 bases from J, with 13 bases in between. Germline CDR1 is SGHRS and CDR2 is YFSETQ. The CDR3 protein is CASSSTRGAYEQYF. CDR3 bases: TGCGCCAGCAGCAGCACCCGAGGAGCCTACGAGCAGTACTTC.

The sample holds many counts of this clonotype. V and J are TRBV5-1 and TRBJ2-6, with 11 bases fitting TRBD1. The CDR3 runs 18 residues. J was trimmed by 0 bases and V by 6 bases; bases with no gene match: 8. Per germline, CDR1 SGHRS and CDR2 YFSETQ. The CDR3 DNA is TGCGCCAGCACCCTAGGACAGGGGGCGCGCTCTGGGGCCAACGTCCTGACTTTC. The encoded protein is CASTLGQGARSGANVLTF. Full variable domain (outside the CDR3, taken from reference TRBV5-1 and TRBJ2-6): KAGVTQTPRYLIKTRGQQVTLSCSPISGHRSVSWYQQTPGQGLQFLFEYFSETQRNKGNFPGRFSGRQFSNSRSEMNVSTLELGDSALYLCASTLGQGARSGANVLTFGAGSRLTVL.

The sample holds a few counts of this clonotype. It may be a read error: a sequence one base away is much more abundant. The V gene is TRBV5-1, the J gene TRBJ1-4; D might be TRBD1 (5 bases). V was trimmed by 9 bases and J by 0 bases, leaving 18 bases between them. The germline V gene encodes CDR1 SGHRS and CDR2 YFSETQ. CDR3 length equals 16 residues. The CDR3 DNA sequence: TGCGCCAACAGGCGAGGACGTACTGCAACTAATGAAAAACTGTTTTTT. This encodes CANRRGRTATNEKLFF.

This clonotype was recorded at least ten times. This chain links TRBV20-1 with TRBJ2-3, with 8 bases lining up with TRBD2. The CDR3 loop spans 14 amino acids. V was pared by 6 bases and J by 0 bases, with 5 bases of the junction left unmatched. Germline V gene data show CDR1 as DFQATT and CDR2 as SNEGSKA (reference sequence). The CDR3: CSARGGSSTDTQYF. The CDR3 nucleotides read TGCAGTGCCCGGGGGGGCTCTAGCACAGATACGCAGTATTTT.

This clonotype was counted many times. Here the CDR3 reads CASSRSGGANTGELFF. CDR3 DNA sequence: TGCGCCAGCAGCCGTAGCGGGGGGGCGAACACCGGGGAGCTGTTTTTT. The V and J genes are TRBV5-1 and TRBJ2-2; 11 bases are a match to TRBD2. V was pared by 4 bases and J by 0 bases, with 2 bases of the junction left unmatched. Germline CDR1 reads SGHRS; CDR2 reads YFSETQ. This CDR3 has 16 residues.

This sequence joins TRBV5-1 and TRBJ2-1; D unclear. Trimming cost V 2 bases and J 3 bases, with 12 bases left between them. This CDR3 has 15 amino acids. Germline V gene lookup returns CDR1 SGHRS and CDR2 YFSETQ. The CDR3 region has the DNA TGCGCCAGCAGCTTACCGGGTCTTTACTACAATGAGCAGTTCTTC. It is translated as CASSLPGLYYNEQFF.

This clonotype came up many times. V is TRBV28 and J is TRBJ2-3, with no clear D. The CDR3 runs 14 residues. The V gene's germline CDR1 is MDHEN and CDR2 SYDVKM. V was clipped by 3 bases and J by 2 bases, with 9 bases between them. The CDR3 sequence: CASSLNSLTDTQYF. CDR3 bases: TGTGCCAGCAGTTTGAACAGCCTCACAGATACGCAGTATTTT. Based on the CDR3 plus reference TRBV28 and TRBJ2-3, the full variable domain is DVKVTQSSRYLVKRTGEKVFLECVQDMDHENMFWYRQDPGLGLRLIYFSYDVKMKEKGDIPEGYSVSREKKERFSLILESASTNQTSMYLCASSLNSLTDTQYFGPGTRLTVL.